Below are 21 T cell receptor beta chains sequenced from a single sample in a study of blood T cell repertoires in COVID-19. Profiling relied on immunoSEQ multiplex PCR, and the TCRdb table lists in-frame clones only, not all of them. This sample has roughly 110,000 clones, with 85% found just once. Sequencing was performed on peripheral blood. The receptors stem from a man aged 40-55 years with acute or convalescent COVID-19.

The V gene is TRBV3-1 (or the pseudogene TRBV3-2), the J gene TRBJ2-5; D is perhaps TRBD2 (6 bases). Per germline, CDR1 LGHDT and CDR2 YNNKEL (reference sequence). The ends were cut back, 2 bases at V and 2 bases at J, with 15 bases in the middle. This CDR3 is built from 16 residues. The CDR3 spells CASSQSFLGGQETQYF. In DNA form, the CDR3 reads TGTGCCAGCAGCCAAAGTTTTCTCGGGGGTCAAGAGACCCAGTACTTC.

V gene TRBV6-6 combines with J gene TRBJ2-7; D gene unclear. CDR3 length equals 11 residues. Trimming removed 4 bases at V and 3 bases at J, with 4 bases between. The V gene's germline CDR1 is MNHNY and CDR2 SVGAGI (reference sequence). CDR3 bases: TGTGCCAGCAGTTTAAACTACGAGCAGTACTTC. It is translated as CASSLNYEQYF.

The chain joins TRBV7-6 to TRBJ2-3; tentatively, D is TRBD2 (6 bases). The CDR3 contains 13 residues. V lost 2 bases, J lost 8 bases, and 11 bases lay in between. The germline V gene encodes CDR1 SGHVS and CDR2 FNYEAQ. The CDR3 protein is CASSLLRDSTQYF. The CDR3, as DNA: TGTGCCAGCAGCTTACTACGGGACTCTACGCAGTATTTT.

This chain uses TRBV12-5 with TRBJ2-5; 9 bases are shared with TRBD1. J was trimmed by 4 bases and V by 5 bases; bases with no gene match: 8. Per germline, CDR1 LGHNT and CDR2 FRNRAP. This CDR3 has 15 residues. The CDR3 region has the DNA TGTGCTAGTGGTACAGGGGGCGCCCTCCCAGAGACCCAGTACTTC. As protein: CASGTGGALPETQYF.

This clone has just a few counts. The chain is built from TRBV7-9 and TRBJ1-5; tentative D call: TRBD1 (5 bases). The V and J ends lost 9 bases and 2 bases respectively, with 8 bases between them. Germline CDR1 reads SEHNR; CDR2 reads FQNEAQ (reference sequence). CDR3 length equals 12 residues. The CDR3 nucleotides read TGTGCCAGTAAACAGGGCAATCAGCCCCAGCATTTT. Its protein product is CASKQGNQPQHF.

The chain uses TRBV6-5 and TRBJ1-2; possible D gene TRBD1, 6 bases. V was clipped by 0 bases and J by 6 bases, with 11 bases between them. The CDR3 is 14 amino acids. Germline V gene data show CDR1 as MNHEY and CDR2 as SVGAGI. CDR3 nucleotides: TGTGCCAGCAGTTACTCGGGGGGGCATAATGGCTACACCTTC. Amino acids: CASSYSGGHNGYTF.

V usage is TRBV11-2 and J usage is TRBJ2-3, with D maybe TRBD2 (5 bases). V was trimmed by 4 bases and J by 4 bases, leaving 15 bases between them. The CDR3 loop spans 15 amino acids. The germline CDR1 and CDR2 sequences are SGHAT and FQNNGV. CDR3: CASSYDKLASDTQYF. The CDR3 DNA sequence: TGTGCCAGCAGCTACGATAAGCTAGCATCAGATACGCAGTATTTT.

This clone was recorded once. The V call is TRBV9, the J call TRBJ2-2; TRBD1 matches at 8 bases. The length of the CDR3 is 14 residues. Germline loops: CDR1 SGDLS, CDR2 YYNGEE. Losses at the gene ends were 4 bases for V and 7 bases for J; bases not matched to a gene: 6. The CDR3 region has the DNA TGTGCCAGCAGCCCATCAGGGGGCATCGGGGAGCTGTTTTTT. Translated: CASSPSGGIGELFF.

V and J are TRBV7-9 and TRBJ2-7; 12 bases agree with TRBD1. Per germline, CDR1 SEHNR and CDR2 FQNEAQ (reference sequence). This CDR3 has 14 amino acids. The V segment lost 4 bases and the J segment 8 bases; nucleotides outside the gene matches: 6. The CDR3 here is CASSWDRGPPKQYF. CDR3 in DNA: TGTGCCAGCAGCTGGGACAGGGGGCCCCCGAAGCAGTACTTC.

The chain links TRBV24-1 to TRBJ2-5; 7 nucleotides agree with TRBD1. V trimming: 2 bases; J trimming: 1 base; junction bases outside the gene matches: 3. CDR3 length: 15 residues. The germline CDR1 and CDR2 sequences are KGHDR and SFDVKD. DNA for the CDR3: TGTGCCACCAGTGATTCCGGGGACAGCCAAGAGACCCAGTACTTC. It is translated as CATSDSGDSQETQYF.

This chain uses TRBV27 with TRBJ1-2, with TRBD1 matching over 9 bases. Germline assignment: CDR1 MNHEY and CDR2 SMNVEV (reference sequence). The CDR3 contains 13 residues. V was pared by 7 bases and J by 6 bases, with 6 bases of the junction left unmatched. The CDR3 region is CASTRTGADGYTF. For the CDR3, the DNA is TGTGCCAGCACTCGGACAGGGGCGGATGGCTACACCTTC.

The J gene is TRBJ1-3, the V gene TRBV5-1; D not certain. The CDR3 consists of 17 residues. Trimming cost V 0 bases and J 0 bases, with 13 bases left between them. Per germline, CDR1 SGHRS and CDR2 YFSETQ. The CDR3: CASSLDFRQSSGNTIYF. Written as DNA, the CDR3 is TGCGCCAGCAGCTTGGATTTCAGGCAGAGCTCTGGAAACACCATATATTTT.

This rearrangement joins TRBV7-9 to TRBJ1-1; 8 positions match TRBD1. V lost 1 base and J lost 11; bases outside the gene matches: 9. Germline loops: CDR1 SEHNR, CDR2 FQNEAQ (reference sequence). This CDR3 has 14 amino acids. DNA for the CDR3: TGTGCCAGCAGCTTAGGGACAGGGAAAACCATGGCTTTCTTT. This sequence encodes CASSLGTGKTMAFF.

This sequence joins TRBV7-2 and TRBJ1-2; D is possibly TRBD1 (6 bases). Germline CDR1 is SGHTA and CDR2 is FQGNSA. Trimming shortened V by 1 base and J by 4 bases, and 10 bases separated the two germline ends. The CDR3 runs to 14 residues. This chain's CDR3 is CASSLVRGAYGYTF. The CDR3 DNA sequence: TGTGCCAGCAGCTTAGTCAGGGGCGCCTATGGCTACACCTTC.

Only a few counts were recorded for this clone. CDR3 DNA: TGTGCCAGCAGGGGGCTGGGGGCCAACGTCCTGACTTTC. Residues: CASRGLGANVLTF. V is TRBV12-3 or TRBV12-4 and J is TRBJ2-6, with a tentative D call TRBD1 (5 bases). This CDR3 comprises 13 residues. Trimming removed 6 bases at V and 4 bases at J, with 7 bases between.

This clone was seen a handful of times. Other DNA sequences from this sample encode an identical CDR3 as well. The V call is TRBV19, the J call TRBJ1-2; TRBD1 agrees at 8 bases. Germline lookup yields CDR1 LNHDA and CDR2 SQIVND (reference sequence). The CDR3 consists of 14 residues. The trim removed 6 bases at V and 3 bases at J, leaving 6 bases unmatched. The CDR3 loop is CASSSTGADYGYTF. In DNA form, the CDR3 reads TGTGCCAGTAGCTCGACAGGGGCCGACTATGGCTACACCTTC.

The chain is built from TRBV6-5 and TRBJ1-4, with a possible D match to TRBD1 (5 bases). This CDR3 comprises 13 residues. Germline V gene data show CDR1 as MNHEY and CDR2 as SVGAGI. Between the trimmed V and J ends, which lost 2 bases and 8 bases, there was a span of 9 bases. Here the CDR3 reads CASSYDRSEKLFF. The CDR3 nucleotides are TGTGCCAGCAGTTACGACAGAAGCGAAAAACTGTTTTTT.

The CDR3 DNA is TGTGCCAGCAGTGTCCAGGGGTCCCAAGAGACCCAGTACTTC. Its translation: CASSVQGSQETQYF. The V gene is TRBV6-6, the J gene TRBJ2-5; D is possibly TRBD1 (6 bases). This CDR3 comprises 14 residues. Germline V gene sequence: CDR1 MNHNY, CDR2 SVGAGI (reference sequence). V shed 5 bases and J shed 1 base, with 11 bases lying between them.

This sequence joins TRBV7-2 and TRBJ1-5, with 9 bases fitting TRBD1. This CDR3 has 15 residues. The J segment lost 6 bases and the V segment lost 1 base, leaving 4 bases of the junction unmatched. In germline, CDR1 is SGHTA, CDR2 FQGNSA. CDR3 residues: CASSLVGQGGQPQHF. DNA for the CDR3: TGTGCCAGCAGCTTAGTGGGACAGGGCGGTCAGCCCCAGCATTTT. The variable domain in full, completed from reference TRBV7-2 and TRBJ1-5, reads GAGVSQSPSNKVTEKGKDVELRCDPISGHTALYWYRQSLGQGLEFLIYFQGNSAPDKSGLPSDRFSAERTGGSVSTLTIQRTQQEDSAVYLCASSLVGQGGQPQHFGDGTRLSIL.

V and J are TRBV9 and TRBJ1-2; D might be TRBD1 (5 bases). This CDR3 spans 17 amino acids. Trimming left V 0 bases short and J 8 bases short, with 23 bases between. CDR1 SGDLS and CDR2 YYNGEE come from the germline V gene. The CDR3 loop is CASSVDSGGGAAGGYTF. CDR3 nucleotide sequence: TGTGCCAGCAGCGTAGATAGTGGGGGGGGAGCTGCTGGGGGCTACACCTTC.

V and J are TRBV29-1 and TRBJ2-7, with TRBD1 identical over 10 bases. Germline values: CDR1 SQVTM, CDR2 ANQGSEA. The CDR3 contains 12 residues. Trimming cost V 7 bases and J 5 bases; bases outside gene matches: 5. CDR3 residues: CSADRGPDEQYF. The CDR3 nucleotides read TGCAGCGCCGACAGGGGGCCCGACGAGCAGTACTTC.